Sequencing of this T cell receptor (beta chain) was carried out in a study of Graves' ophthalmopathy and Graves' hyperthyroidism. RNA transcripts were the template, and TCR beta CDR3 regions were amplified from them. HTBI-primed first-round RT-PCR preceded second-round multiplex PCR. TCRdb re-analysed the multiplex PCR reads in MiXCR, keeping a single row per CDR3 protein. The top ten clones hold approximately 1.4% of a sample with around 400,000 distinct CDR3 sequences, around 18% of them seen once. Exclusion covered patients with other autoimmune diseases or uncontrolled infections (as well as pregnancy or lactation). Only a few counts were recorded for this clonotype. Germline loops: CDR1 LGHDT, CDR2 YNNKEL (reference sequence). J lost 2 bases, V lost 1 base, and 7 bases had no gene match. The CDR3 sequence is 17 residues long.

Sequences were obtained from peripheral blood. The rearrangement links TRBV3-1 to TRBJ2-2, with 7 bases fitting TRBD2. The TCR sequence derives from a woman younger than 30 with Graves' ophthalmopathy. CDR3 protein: CASSQGPERGNTGELFF. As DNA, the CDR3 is TGTGCCAGCAGCCAAGGCCCGGAGCGGGGCAACACCGGGGAGCTGTTTTTT.